The source of this T cell receptor beta chain is a study of OX40 agonist ivuxolimab in advanced cancers. Regarding the complete study: The costimulatory receptor OX40 (CD134) was targeted by ivuxolimab, a fully human IgG2 agonistic monoclonal antibody. Intravenous ivuxolimab was administered to patients every 2 weeks at six dose levels: 0.01, 0.1, 0.3, 1.5, 3 and 10 mg/kg. Of the 52 patients in dose escalation, about 20 had hepatocellular carcinoma, around 15 had melanoma, 9 had renal cell carcinoma and 9 had head and neck cancer. A male proportion of roughly 80% and a mean age of around 60 years, ranging from roughly 23 to 79, were recorded for the dose-escalation cohort. Prior anti-PD-1, anti-PD-L1 or anti-CTLA-4 therapy was permitted, and checkpoint inhibitors had been received by around 39% of dose-escalation patients. Partial responses occurred in three dose-escalation patients: two with cutaneous melanoma and one with hepatocellular carcinoma. The purpose of peripheral TCRbeta sequencing was to test whether ivuxolimab changed TCR sequence diversity and led to clonal T-cell expansion. The monotherapy dose-escalation portion (N of about 57 patients) of the phase I ivuxolimab trial is reported in the paper.

Genomic DNA was isolated from the sorted cells so that the TCRbeta CDR3 region could be sequenced. The immunoSEQ Assay was used to sequence the TCRbeta CDR3 regions. Entries here come from immuneACCESS through TCRdb and include only in-frame sequences with V and J called. Some clones fail to appear in such tables; in the studies checked, an unresolved V gene covers under half of the shortfall, and the cause of the remainder is unknown. The sample yields 83,000 or so clones; roughly 90% were counted once. The ten largest clones capture approximately 0.7% of the sample. Note on this clone: Its antigen target is currently unknown. One base away there is no much larger clone; base qualities are not given.

The paper as a whole reports these results and caveats: After ivuxolimab, more expanded clones were found on average in CD8+ T cells than in CD4+ T cells. In the 0.1-3.0 mg/kg groups, partial responders were among the patients with the lowest normalized peripheral clonal expansion, particularly in CD8+ T cells. At doses from 0.1 to 3.0 mg/kg, clonal expansion was seen in both CD4+ and CD8+ blood T cells between baseline and week 6. The antigen specificity of the peripheral T cells that underwent clonal expansion was not determined. Low levels of normalized T-cell clonal expansion were also seen in some patients who did not respond.

Patients with autoimmune disease history or receiving systemic immunosuppression were excluded from the trial. Peripheral blood for TCR sequencing was collected from all dose cohorts at baseline, on cycle 4 day 1, and on cycle 7 day 1. Samples were obtained from an open-label, multicenter, first-in-human phase I dose-escalation trial of ivuxolimab. Adults with locally advanced or metastatic head and neck squamous cell, hepatocellular, melanoma or renal cell carcinoma were enrolled in the trial. Before TCR sequencing, CD4+ T cells and CD8+ T cells from peripheral blood were sorted into separate populations. Based on the germline V gene (reference sequence), the CDR1 and CDR2 sequences are LNHDA and SQIVND. Including the terminal cysteine and phenylalanine, the CDR3 comprises 14 residues. Only CDR3 DNA is held: 42 bases, read in frame from base 1. The germline V end is reduced by 6 bases and the J end by 5 bases; junction bases left unmatched: 7.

The receptor chain draws on TRBV19 and TRBJ1-2, with 9 junctional bases fitting TRBD1. This specimen consisted of CD4+ or CD8+ T cells sorted from blood, obtained in a trial of the OX40 agonist ivuxolimab. The clonotype comes from an adult with an advanced solid tumor such as melanoma, head and neck, liver or kidney cancer. The CDR3 amino acid sequence is: CASSVHDRGYGYTF. The bases read TGTGCCAGTAGCGTACATGACAGGGGGTATGGCTACACCTTC.